The 25 T cell receptor beta chains given below trace back to one sample, sequenced in a study of blood T cell repertoires in COVID-19. Sequencing was performed with immunoSEQ multiplex PCR; in TCRdb, only in-frame clones are kept and a portion is missing. This sample carries approximately 170,000 clones, around 80% of them seen once, and the ten largest clones take around 20%. The sample comprised peripheral blood. These receptors originate from a woman older than 75 with acute or convalescent COVID-19.

The chain links TRBV29-1 to TRBJ2-1; D might be TRBD2 (5 bases). V was shortened by 7 bases and J by 1 base, with 11 bases between the two germline ends. Germline values: CDR1 SQVTM, CDR2 ANQGSEA. The CDR3 covers 13 residues. The CDR3 DNA reads as TGCAGCGGGTTGAGGACTTCCTACAATGAGCAGTTCTTC. It yields the protein CSGLRTSYNEQFF.

This clone appeared a single time. The J gene is TRBJ2-2, the V gene TRBV10-3; 8 bases match TRBD1. There are 14 residues in the CDR3. Trimming cost V 7 bases and J 4 bases; bases outside gene matches: 5. Germline CDR1 reads ENHRY; CDR2 reads SYGVKD. This CDR3 is CAITGGAGTGELFF. The DNA for the CDR3 is TGTGCCATCACAGGGGGCGCGGGCACCGGGGAGCTGTTTTTT.

The gene calls are TRBV5-4 and TRBJ1-2; no reliable D call. Germline lookup yields CDR1 SGHNT and CDR2 YYREEE (reference sequence). The CDR3 is made up of 13 amino acids. V lost 5 bases to trimming and J lost 7 bases, with 15 bases between them. The CDR3 here is CASRPSLDFGYTF. CDR3 sequence (DNA): TGTGCCAGCAGGCCTTCCTTGGACTTTGGCTACACCTTC. The whole variable domain, remainder taken from reference TRBV5-4 and TRBJ1-2, is ETGVTQSPTHLIKTRGQQVTLRCSSQSGHNTVSWYQQALGQGPQFIFQYYREEENGRGNFPPRFSGLQFPNYSSELNVNALELDDSALYLCASRPSLDFGYTFGSGTRLTVV.

V is TRBV19 and J is TRBJ2-7; TRBD1 is a possible D gene (5 bases). The V gene's germline CDR1 is LNHDA and CDR2 SQIVND (reference sequence). The germline V and J ends were trimmed by 3 bases and 0 bases, with 9 bases remaining between them. The CDR3 runs to 14 residues. The CDR3 sequence: CASSMTVSSYEQYF. DNA for the CDR3: TGTGCCAGTAGTATGACAGTGAGCTCCTACGAGCAGTACTTC.

Here the CDR3 reads CASSFDRGQPQHF. The CDR3 DNA follows: TGTGCCAGCAGTTTCGATAGGGGACAGCCCCAGCATTTT. This rearrangement joins TRBV12-3 or TRBV12-4 to TRBJ1-5; D might be TRBD1 (5 bases). The CDR3 has 13 residues. V was pared by 3 bases and J by 7 bases, with 10 bases between.

The V call is TRBV4-1, the J call TRBJ2-3; tentative D call: TRBD2 (6 bases). The CDR3 sequence is 13 residues long. V shed 0 bases and J shed 7 bases, with 8 bases lying between them. The V gene's germline CDR1 is MGHRA and CDR2 YSYEKL. CDR3 protein: CASSQEGLNTQYF. The DNA of the CDR3 is TGCGCCAGCAGCCAAGAAGGACTAAATACGCAGTATTTT.

This clone has only a few counts. The chain recombines TRBV6-6 with TRBJ2-3, with 14 bases aligning to TRBD2. The CDR3 sequence is 17 residues long. V dropped 5 bases and J dropped 9; count of bases not matched to a gene: 13. CDR1 is MNHNY and CDR2 is SVGAGI in the germline V gene (reference sequence). The CDR3 protein is CASSLFPGTSGRGTQYF. DNA of the CDR3: TGTGCCAGCAGTCTATTCCCCGGGACTAGCGGGAGAGGCACGCAGTATTTT.

The V gene is TRBV29-1, the J gene TRBJ1-1; TRBD1 matches at 7 bases. The V gene's germline CDR1 is SQVTM and CDR2 ANQGSEA. The CDR3 consists of 14 residues. With 3 bases clipped from V and 4 bases from J, the junction kept 8 bases outside the gene matches. In DNA form, the CDR3 reads TGCAGCGTTGACCGGGACAGAGTGACCACTGAAGCTTTCTTT. Its protein is CSVDRDRVTTEAFF. Drawing the rest from reference TRBV29-1 and TRBJ1-1, the complete variable domain is SAVISQKPSRDICQRGTSLTIQCQVDSQVTMMFWYRQQPGQSLTLIATANQGSEATYESGFVIDKFPISRPNLTFSTLTVSNMSPEDSSIYLCSVDRDRVTTEAFFGQGTRLTVV.

The chain uses TRBV7-9 and TRBJ1-1, with TRBD1 identical over 7 bases. Germline trimming cut 1 base from V and 7 bases from J; bases unmatched to any gene: 12. The CDR3 is 16 residues long. Germline V gene sequence: CDR1 SEHNR, CDR2 FQNEAQ (reference sequence). The CDR3 is CASSLGSGSPGGEAFF. The CDR3, as DNA: TGTGCCAGCAGCTTAGGATCAGGGAGCCCAGGGGGTGAAGCTTTCTTT.

The sample holds one count of this clone. The J gene is TRBJ2-4, the V gene TRBV10-2; 7 bases align to TRBD2. The CDR3 extends over 14 amino acids. The V segment lost 2 bases and the J segment 7 bases; nucleotides outside the gene matches: 5. Germline loops: CDR1 WSHSY, CDR2 SAAADI. The CDR3, as DNA: TGCGCCAGCAGTGAGAGAGGGAGGGAGAACATTCAGTACTTC. This codes for CASSERGRENIQYF.

The J gene is TRBJ1-1, the V gene TRBV28; possible D gene TRBD1, 6 bases. The CDR3 runs to 13 residues. V was cut by 7 bases and J by 0 bases, with 9 bases left in between. Germline V CDR1 and CDR2: MDHEN, SYDVKM. The CDR3 is CASTGEMNTEAFF. CDR3 DNA: TGTGCCAGCACAGGGGAAATGAACACTGAAGCTTTCTTT.

Only one count was recorded for this clone. This rearrangement joins TRBV5-1 to TRBJ2-1; 7 nucleotides align to TRBD2. V lost 0 bases and J lost 9; bases outside the gene matches: 9. The CDR3 is 15 residues long. CDR1 and CDR2 from the germline V gene are SGHRS and YFSETQ. The CDR3 coding sequence is TGCGCCAGCAGCTTGGTCGCGGGAGCAGCGGGTGAGCAGTTCTTC. Translating gives CASSLVAGAAGEQFF. Based on the CDR3 plus reference TRBV5-1 and TRBJ2-1, the full variable domain is KAGVTQTPRYLIKTRGQQVTLSCSPISGHRSVSWYQQTPGQGLQFLFEYFSETQRNKGNFPGRFSGRQFSNSRSEMNVSTLELGDSALYLCASSLVAGAAGEQFFGPGTRLTVL.

This clone appeared a single time. The genes are TRBV5-1 and TRBJ1-1; D unclear. Germline-derived CDR1 and CDR2 are SGHRS and YFSETQ. The CDR3 runs 11 residues. Trimming stripped 6 bases from V and 5 bases from J, with 8 bases between. CDR3 sequence (DNA): TGCGCCAGCAAAAGGGAGACTGAAGCTTTCTTT. This encodes CASKRETEAFF.

The chain employs TRBV5-1 and TRBJ2-3; D possibly corresponds to TRBD2 (5 bases). From germline, CDR1 is SGHRS and CDR2 YFSETQ. The CDR3 spans 16 residues. V lost 0 bases and J 0 bases, leaving 11 bases between the germline ends. The CDR3 region has the DNA TGCGCCAGCAGCTTGGAGGGCGGGCCTAGCACAGATACGCAGTATTTT. Encoded protein: CASSLEGGPSTDTQYF.

The chain recombines TRBV19 with TRBJ1-5; 8 bases map to TRBD1. Trimming took 6 bases from V and 1 from J; bases not matched to a gene: 5. The CDR3 runs to 15 residues. Germline V CDR1 and CDR2: LNHDA, SQIVND (reference sequence). This CDR3 is CASREQGGSNQPQHF. CDR3 DNA: TGTGCCAGTAGAGAACAGGGGGGGAGCAATCAGCCCCAGCATTTT.

The rearrangement links TRBV4-1 to TRBJ2-3; 7 nucleotides line up with TRBD2. The CDR3 is 15 residues long. V trimming: 0 bases; J trimming: 6 bases; junction bases outside the gene matches: 6. Germline CDR1 MGHRA, CDR2 YSYEKL. The CDR3 is CASSQEAGAGDTQYF. As DNA, the CDR3 is TGCGCCAGCAGCCAAGAGGCGGGAGCGGGTGATACGCAGTATTTT.

This chain connects TRBV5-5 to TRBJ1-1, with no clear D. This CDR3 is built from 13 residues. V was pared by 0 bases and J by 4 bases, with 7 bases between. Germline V gene sequence: CDR1 SGHKS, CDR2 YYEKEE (reference sequence). The CDR3 reads CASSLGRATEAFF. The DNA for the CDR3 is TGTGCCAGCAGCTTGGGGCGGGCCACTGAAGCTTTCTTT.

V gene TRBV7-2 combines with J gene TRBJ2-7; D is unclear. The CDR3 is made up of 14 amino acids. The germline gives CDR1 SGHTA, CDR2 FQGNSA. Trimming shortened V by 5 bases and J by 5 bases, and 16 bases separated the two germline ends. CDR3 nucleotide sequence: TGTGCCAGCAGCCCCCCCGGCCTAGTTAACGAGCAGTACTTC. Encoded protein: CASSPPGLVNEQYF.

The chain links TRBV25-1 to TRBJ1-2; D remains unclear. CDR3 length equals 12 residues. The V end was cut by 3 bases, the J end by 3 bases, with 5 bases between. Germline CDR1 MGHDK, CDR2 SYGVNS. The CDR3 DNA is TGTGCCAGCAGTGAGTCCTACTATGGCTACACCTTC. It translates to CASSESYYGYTF.

The chain joins TRBV5-1 to TRBJ2-3; D perhaps matches TRBD2 (5 bases). Germline V gene lookup returns CDR1 SGHRS and CDR2 YFSETQ. Deletions cut 7 bases from V and 5 bases from J, with 20 bases between. This CDR3 has 15 amino acids. The CDR3, as DNA: TGCGCCAGCCGCGTTTCCCGGGTCGAGGGAGATACGCAGTATTTT. This translates into CASRVSRVEGDTQYF.

The V call is TRBV7-3, the J call TRBJ1-1; maybe TRBD1 (6 bases). The CDR3 is 14 amino acids. V was clipped by 2 bases and J by 4 bases, with 11 bases between them. Germline V CDR1 and CDR2: SGHTA, FQGTGA. CDR3 bases: TGTGCCAGCAGCTTAGGGGGCCCGAGCACTGAAGCTTTCTTT. This gives the protein CASSLGGPSTEAFF.

This clone was seen just once. The chain has TRBV4-3 and TRBJ1-3, with 9 bases fitting TRBD1. V shed 2 bases and J 4 bases; nucleotides not matched to a gene: 9. The CDR3 consists of 17 residues. Germline assignment: CDR1 LGHNA and CDR2 YSLEER. CDR3 in amino acids: CASSQSRDRASGNTIYF. For the CDR3, the DNA is TGCGCCAGCAGCCAATCCCGGGACAGGGCATCCGGAAACACCATATATTTT.

The chain combines TRBV18 with TRBJ1-4, with TRBD1 as a possible D gene (6 bases). Germline values: CDR1 KGHSH, CDR2 LQKENI. Trimming removed 3 bases from V and 6 bases from J, with 11 bases in between. The CDR3 runs to 14 residues. The CDR3 nucleotides are TGTGCCAGCTCACCGGACCAGGGGCATGAAAAACTGTTTTTT. Protein: CASSPDQGHEKLFF.

The rearrangement uses TRBV3-1 (or the pseudogene TRBV3-2) and TRBJ2-2, with D tentatively TRBD1 (5 bases). The CDR3 runs 15 residues. Germline CDR1 is LGHDT and CDR2 is YNNKEL (reference sequence). V was shortened by 4 bases and J by 7 bases, with 16 bases between the two germline ends. The CDR3 spells CASSPMAGSGGELFF. Written as DNA, the CDR3 is TGTGCCAGCAGCCCAATGGCAGGGTCAGGCGGGGAGCTGTTTTTT.

The genes are TRBV5-1 and TRBJ2-5, with 7 nucleotides matching TRBD2. The CDR3 is 14 amino acids. The V gene's germline CDR1 is SGHRS and CDR2 YFSETQ. V dropped 4 bases and J dropped 7; count of bases not matched to a gene: 10. The DNA for the CDR3 is TGCGCCAGCAGCCAGTTCCTAGCGGAGGGGACCCAGTACTTC. Residues: CASSQFLAEGTQYF.